The 14 T cell receptor beta chains below come from one sample, sequenced in a study of cytomegalovirus exposure and HLA in healthy donors. PCR primers comprised 60 Vbeta and 13 Jbeta primers. Data came from immunoSEQ multiplex PCR; TCRdb stores just in-frame clones and leaves some out. The sample consists of under 150,000 clones, 65% to 90% of them appearing once. Sequenced: PBMCs. Source of these receptors: a man aged 45-65 years in good health and CMV-seronegative.

The rearrangement joins TRBV28 to TRBJ1-6, with unresolved D. CDR1 is MDHEN and CDR2 is SYDVKM in the germline V gene. CDR3 length equals 13 residues. The V and J ends lost 5 bases and 5 bases respectively, with 7 bases between them. The CDR3 DNA reads as TGTGCCAGCAGTAGTTCGGATAATTCACCCCTCCACTTT. Protein sequence: CASSSSDNSPLHF. Variable domain in full (rest from reference TRBV28 and TRBJ1-6): DVKVTQSSRYLVKRTGEKVFLECVQDMDHENMFWYRQDPGLGLRLIYFSYDVKMKEKGDIPEGYSVSREKKERFSLILESASTNQTSMYLCASSSSDNSPLHFGNGTRLTVT.

Comment on this clone: Its ends do not fully match the called genes, so a read error is possible. The rearrangement joins TRBV7-7 to TRBJ1-1, with TRBD1 matching over 9 bases. The CDR3 extends over 13 amino acids. Germline CDR1 SSHAT, CDR2 FNYEAQ (reference sequence). CDR3: CASSLDRGTEAFF. CDR3 DNA sequence: TGTGCTAGCAGCTTGGACAGGGGCACTGAAGCTTTCTTT.

This clone has just a few counts. This rearrangement joins TRBV25-1 to TRBJ1-2; D perhaps matches TRBD1 (6 bases). The CDR3 is 13 residues long. Germline CDR1 MGHDK, CDR2 SYGVNS. V gave up 6 bases and J gave up 1 base, with 9 bases separating them. In DNA form, the CDR3 reads TGTGCCAGCAGATCGGACAGTAACTATGGCTACACCTTC. It is translated as CASRSDSNYGYTF.

This CDR3 reads CASSLTQSSYEQYF. Here the CDR3 DNA reads TGTGCCAGCAGCTTAACACAGAGCTCCTACGAGCAGTACTTC. This chain uses TRBV7-9 with TRBJ2-7; D gene unclear. Trimming took 2 bases from V and 0 from J, leaving 8 bases between them. Germline V gene data show CDR1 as SEHNR and CDR2 as FQNEAQ (reference sequence). This CDR3 contains 14 residues.

The chain is built from TRBV25-1 and TRBJ2-7, with 9 bases identical to TRBD1. CDR1 MGHDK and CDR2 SYGVNS come from the germline V gene. Unmatched junction bases numbered 10, after V lost 4 bases and J lost 6 bases. The CDR3 loop spans 15 amino acids. The CDR3, as DNA: TGTGCCAGCAGTGCCCAGGGACAGGGACTACGCGAGCAGTACTTC. This translates into CASSAQGQGLREQYF.

The chain carries TRBV5-8 and TRBJ2-5, with a weak D call TRBD2 (5 bases). Judging by the DNA end, TRBJ2-7 fits better; the J call may be wrong. CDR3 length: 17 amino acids. Germline CDR1 reads SGHTS; CDR2 reads YDEGEE. The CDR3, as DNA: TGTGCCAGCAGCTTGCGGGGATTCCCTACTAGCTCCTACGAGCAGTACTTC. It yields the protein CASSLRGFPTSSYEQYF.

The J gene is TRBJ2-7, the V gene TRBV10-2; 9 bases align to TRBD1. CDR3 length equals 15 residues. Germline assignment: CDR1 WSHSY and CDR2 SAAADI. V shed 3 bases, J shed 3 bases, and the junction held 6 bases outside the gene matches. This chain's CDR3 is CASSDPGTGLYEQYF. CDR3 nucleotides: TGCGCCAGCAGTGACCCCGGGACAGGGCTCTACGAGCAGTACTTC.

This chain connects TRBV6-1 to TRBJ2-2, with 11 bases identical to TRBD1. V lost 4 bases and J lost 6; bases outside the gene matches: 4. Per germline, CDR1 MNHNS and CDR2 SASEGT. There are 15 residues in the CDR3. The CDR3 region is CASSGTGGPPGELFF. CDR3 in DNA: TGTGCCAGCAGTGGGACAGGGGGCCCTCCCGGGGAGCTGTTTTTT.

The genes are TRBV29-1 and TRBJ2-1, with TRBD2 as a possible D gene (5 bases). V was trimmed by 6 bases and J by 6 bases, leaving 15 bases between them. The CDR3 sequence is 13 residues long. The V gene's germline CDR1 is SQVTM and CDR2 ANQGSEA. The CDR3 nucleotides are TGCAGCGTCCTGATCCAGACTACCAATGAGCAGTTCTTC. It translates to CSVLIQTTNEQFF.

This chain uses TRBV7-9 with TRBJ2-5; 11 nucleotides agree with TRBD2. Germline V gene sequence: CDR1 SEHNR, CDR2 FQNEAQ (reference sequence). The V and J ends lost 1 base and 2 bases, in that order; junction bases with no gene match: 3. CDR3 length equals 16 residues. CDR3 sequence reads: CASSLGLAGLQETQYF. The CDR3 DNA reads as TGTGCCAGCAGCTTAGGACTAGCGGGATTACAAGAGACCCAGTACTTC.

The chain has TRBV30 and TRBJ2-3; 7 nucleotides agree with TRBD1. J gave up 6 bases and V 0 bases, and 9 bases lay outside the gene matches. This CDR3 is built from 15 residues. Germline V gene lookup returns CDR1 GTSNPN and CDR2 SVGIG (reference sequence). In nucleotides, the CDR3 is TGTGCCTGGAGTGTTCGGCAGGGGGTGTCTGATACGCAGTATTTT. Translated, it gives CAWSVRQGVSDTQYF.

The chain joins TRBV27 to TRBJ1-2; TRBD1 matches at 8 bases. The CDR3 is 15 residues long. CDR1 and CDR2 (germline): MNHEY, SMNVEV (reference sequence). Losses at the gene ends were 2 bases for V and 6 bases for J; bases not matched to a gene: 8. The CDR3 region is CASSLDGQGLNGYTF. The CDR3, as DNA: TGTGCCAGCAGTTTAGACGGACAGGGATTGAATGGCTACACCTTC.

The V call is TRBV27, the J call TRBJ1-5; D gene uncertain. CDR1 is MNHEY, CDR2 SMNVEV, per germline (reference sequence). The length of the CDR3 is 12 residues. V was shortened by 5 bases and J by 9 bases, with 11 bases between the two germline ends. CDR3 nucleotide sequence: TGTGCCAGCAGTGCGACCGGAGCGCCCCAGCATTTT. This encodes CASSATGAPQHF.

In this sample, this clone turned up once. V and J are TRBV5-1 and TRBJ2-7, with 10 bases lining up with TRBD1. V shed 4 bases and J 6 bases; nucleotides not matched to a gene: 7. CDR1 and CDR2 (germline): SGHRS, YFSETQ. CDR3 length equals 14 residues. CDR3 sequence (DNA): TGCGCCAGCAGCACAGGGACAGGGGAGCGCGAGCAGTACTTC. It is translated as CASSTGTGEREQYF.